Listed here are 23 T cell receptor beta chains from one sample, sequenced in a study of CD8 T cells in ankylosing spondylitis. MiXCR was run by TCRdb on the 5' RACE reads, yielding one entry per CDR3 protein. The sample contains some 240,000 distinct CDR3 sequences, 20% to 30% of which appear only once. Sequenced: blood, either unsorted or a sorted T cell fraction (not recorded which). These receptors were obtained from a male donor with ankylosing spondylitis or in good health (not recorded which).

The rearrangement uses TRBV12-3 or TRBV12-4 and TRBJ2-1; D is unclear. Trimming left V 6 bases short and J 9 bases short, with 12 bases between. The CDR3 length is 12 residues. The CDR3 spells CASSPGWGEQFF. The CDR3 DNA reads TGTGCCAGCAGCCCTGGTTGGGGTGAGCAGTTCTTC.

The rearrangement uses TRBV9 and TRBJ2-4; 7 nucleotides line up with TRBD1. V shed 3 bases and J 8 bases; nucleotides not matched to a gene: 5. The CDR3 runs 13 residues. Germline V lookup: CDR1 SGDLS, CDR2 YYNGEE. The CDR3 is CASSGGTGDIQYF. The CDR3 region has the DNA TGTGCCAGCAGCGGGGGAACAGGGGACATTCAGTACTTC.

This clonotype was recorded many times. This chain joins TRBV27 and TRBJ2-7, with TRBD1 identical over 7 bases. CDR1 and CDR2 (germline): MNHEY, SMNVEV (reference sequence). The CDR3 runs to 14 residues. The V segment lost 4 bases and the J segment 2 bases; nucleotides outside the gene matches: 5. Written as DNA, the CDR3 is TGTGCCAGCAGTTCACTCACAGGGGCCTACGAGCAGTACTTC. Its translation is CASSSLTGAYEQYF.

This clonotype was detected many times. The V call is TRBV20-1, the J call TRBJ2-3; D perhaps matches TRBD2 (5 bases). The V end lost 6 bases, the J end lost 0 bases, and 10 bases lay between the germline ends. This CDR3 contains 13 residues. Germline CDR1 is DFQATT and CDR2 is SNEGSKA (reference sequence). In nucleotides, the CDR3 is TGCAGTGCCCGGACTTATAGCACAGATACGCAGTATTTT. It encodes CSARTYSTDTQYF.

This clonotype was seen more than once but under ten times. This sequence joins TRBV20-1 and TRBJ1-1; D is possibly TRBD1 (6 bases). Trimming shortened V by 5 bases and J by 5 bases, and 18 bases separated the two germline ends. Germline CDR1 and CDR2: DFQATT and SNEGSKA (reference sequence). The CDR3 is made up of 14 amino acids. The CDR3 DNA is TGCAGTGCTCTCCCCCAGGGGCGGCGGACTGAAGCTTTCTTT. Translating it yields CSALPQGRRTEAFF.

This rearrangement joins TRBV20-1 to TRBJ2-7; D gene ambiguous. The CDR3 sequence is 13 residues long. Germline V lookup: CDR1 DFQATT, CDR2 SNEGSKA (reference sequence). V gave up 2 bases and J gave up 0 bases, with 8 bases separating them. CDR3 in DNA: TGCAGTGCTAGACAGCAGAGCTCCTACGAGCAGTACTTC. This gives the protein CSARQQSSYEQYF.

This clonotype was seen more than once but under ten times. The V call is TRBV12-3 or TRBV12-4, the J call TRBJ1-1; 8 bases are shared with TRBD1. The CDR3 runs to 18 residues. The CDR3, as DNA: TGTACCTGCAGTTCCCTAAAGACAGGGGCGGTGGGTTACACTGAAGCTTTCTTT. Its translation: CTCSSLKTGAVGYTEAFF.

The CDR3 sequence is CASTQTGGDEQFF. CDR3 DNA: TGTGCCAGCACCCAGACAGGGGGGGATGAGCAGTTCTTC. V and J are TRBV6-1 and TRBJ2-1; TRBD1 aligns across 9 bases. The V gene's germline CDR1 is MNHNS and CDR2 SASEGT. The CDR3 is 13 residues long. J lost 8 bases, V lost 7 bases, and 6 bases had no gene match.

The chain employs TRBV20-1 and TRBJ1-1; D unresolved. Trimming took 2 bases from V and 4 from J, leaving 14 bases between them. Germline V gives CDR1 DFQATT, CDR2 SNEGSKA (reference sequence). The CDR3 is 14 amino acids. DNA for the CDR3: TGCAGTGCTAGATCCCGACCAGACGGCACTGAAGCTTTCTTT. Its protein product is CSARSRPDGTEAFF.

This chain links TRBV7-6 with TRBJ2-1; possible D gene TRBD2, 5 bases. Trimming cost V 0 bases and J 5 bases, with 8 bases left between them. CDR1 SGHVS and CDR2 FNYEAQ come from the germline V gene. CDR3 length: 14 amino acids. In nucleotides, the CDR3 is TGTGCCAGCAGCTTAGCGCGGGCCAACAATGAGCAGTTCTTC. Protein: CASSLARANNEQFF.

This clonotype was recorded at least ten times. The chain couples TRBV20-1 to TRBJ2-7; 8 bases agree with TRBD1. Per the germline V gene, CDR1 is DFQATT and CDR2 is SNEGSKA (reference sequence). The CDR3 spans 13 residues. The trim removed 5 bases at V and 5 bases at J, leaving 8 bases unmatched. The CDR3, as DNA: TGCAGTGCTCGGACAGGGAGAGACAACGAGCAGTACTTC. Its translation is CSARTGRDNEQYF.

The genes are TRBV20-1 and TRBJ2-5; TRBD2 aligns across 8 bases. In germline, CDR1 is DFQATT, CDR2 SNEGSKA (reference sequence). The trim removed 8 bases at V and 5 bases at J, leaving 7 bases unmatched. The CDR3 is 12 amino acids. CDR3: CSPGGARETQYF. CDR3 nucleotide sequence: TGCAGTCCGGGGGGGGCCCGGGAGACCCAGTACTTC.

The chain uses TRBV5-4 and TRBJ2-2; the D gene is possibly TRBD1 (6 bases). Germline CDR1 SGHNT, CDR2 YYREEE (reference sequence). CDR3 length: 19 residues. Deletions cut 3 bases from V and 1 base from J, with 22 bases between. CDR3 residues: CASSSGRLGTRMNTGELFF. CDR3 DNA sequence: TGTGCCAGCAGCTCAGGACGTTTAGGGACACGGATGAACACCGGGGAGCTGTTTTTT. The variable domain in full, with the rest retrieved from reference TRBV5-4 and TRBJ2-2, is ETGVTQSPTHLIKTRGQQVTLRCSSQSGHNTVSWYQQALGQGPQFIFQYYREEENGRGNFPPRFSGLQFPNYSSELNVNALELDDSALYLCASSSGRLGTRMNTGELFFGEGSRLTVL.

This clonotype was observed at least ten times. The chain recombines TRBV29-1 with TRBJ1-2; D uncertain. The CDR3 length is 11 residues. V was pared by 2 bases and J by 6 bases, with 7 bases between. Looked up from germline, CDR1 is SQVTM and CDR2 is ANQGSEA. CDR3 coding DNA: TGCAGCGTTGAACGCCACCATGGCTACACCTTC. Residues: CSVERHHGYTF.

Regarding this clonotype: A read error is possible here, since a much larger clone lies one base away. The conserved phenylalanine or tryptophan is not found at the CDR3 terminus, so this likely reflects a read error. The chain has TRBV12-3 or TRBV12-4 and TRBJ2-1, with a weak D call TRBD1 (6 bases). The V gene lost 7 bases and the J gene lost 2 bases, with 15 bases spanning the gap. The CDR3 covers 15 residues. The DNA for the CDR3 is TGTGCCAGCAAAGACGACAGGTCCACCTACAATGAGCAGTTCATC. Protein product: CASKDDRSTYNEQFI.

The chain is built from TRBV13 and TRBJ2-7; D might be TRBD1 (6 bases). There are 12 residues in the CDR3. V gave up 5 bases and J gave up 5 bases, with 10 bases separating them. The germline V gene has CDR1 PRHDT and CDR2 FYEKMQ (reference sequence). The CDR3, as DNA: TGTGCCAGCAGCGGGCAGGGGAACGAGCAGTACTTC. Its protein product is CASSGQGNEQYF.

This clonotype was detected ten times or more. V usage is TRBV6-5 and J usage is TRBJ1-4, with 8 bases fitting TRBD1. The CDR3 spans 15 residues. The V segment lost 4 bases and the J segment 5 bases; nucleotides outside the gene matches: 6. CDR1 is MNHEY and CDR2 is SVGAGI in the germline V gene. The DNA for the CDR3 is TGTGCCAGCAGTTTAGCAGGGGGCTCCAATGAAAAACTGTTTTTT. It yields the protein CASSLAGGSNEKLFF.

The genes are TRBV20-1 and TRBJ2-3, with a possible D match to TRBD2 (7 bases). This CDR3 has 16 amino acids. Germline CDR1 and CDR2: DFQATT and SNEGSKA (reference sequence). CDR3 coding DNA: TGCTGCACCTCGGGGGGCCGGGGCTACGCCACAGATACGCAGTATTTT. It specifies CCTSGGRGYATDTQYF.

The chain employs TRBV6-1 and TRBJ2-7; 9 nucleotides agree with TRBD2. The V gene's germline CDR1 is MNHNS and CDR2 SASEGT. Unmatched junction bases numbered 14, after V lost 7 bases and J lost 4 bases. This CDR3 contains 16 residues. This CDR3 reads CASTRGFGLASYEQYF. The DNA for the CDR3 is TGTGCCAGCACGAGGGGGTTCGGACTAGCGTCGTACGAGCAGTACTTC.

This clonotype has a single count. V gene TRBV28 combines with J gene TRBJ2-2; D gene uncertain. Germline assignment: CDR1 MDHEN and CDR2 SYDVKM. The CDR3 is made up of 15 amino acids. V lost 4 bases, J lost 5 bases, and 14 bases lay in between. The CDR3 sequence: CASSSVELRTGELFF. As DNA, the CDR3 is TGTGCCAGCAGTTCGGTTGAGTTGAGAACCGGGGAGCTGTTTTTT. Supplemented by reference TRBV28 and TRBJ2-2, the full variable domain reads DVKVTQSSRYLVKRTGEKVFLECVQDMDHENMFWYRQDPGLGLRLIYFSYDVKMKEKGDIPEGYSVSREKKERFSLILESASTNQTSMYLCASSSVELRTGELFFGEGSRLTVL.

This clonotype was detected only a few times. The V and J genes are TRBV10-3 and TRBJ2-7; D remains unclear. The CDR3 contains 11 residues. CDR1 ENHRY and CDR2 SYGVKD come from the germline V gene. Trimming cost V 3 bases and J 3 bases, with 3 bases left between them. The DNA of the CDR3 is TGTGCCATCAGTGACAGCTACGAGCAGTACTTC. Its translation is CAISDSYEQYF.

This clonotype was found many times. The chain carries TRBV7-9 and TRBJ2-3; 10 nucleotides agree with TRBD2. With V trimmed by 1 base and J by 2 bases, 6 bases remained unmatched. In germline, CDR1 is SEHNR, CDR2 FQNEAQ (reference sequence). This CDR3 has 17 amino acids. The CDR3 DNA reads as TGTGCCAGCAGCTTAGACTGGACTAGCGGATACACAGATACGCAGTATTTT. Encoded protein: CASSLDWTSGYTDTQYF. Full variable domain (missing parts from reference TRBV7-9 and TRBJ2-3): DTGVSQNPRHKITKRGQNVTFRCDPISEHNRLYWYRQTLGQGPEFLTYFQNEAQLEKSRLLSDRFSAERPKGSFSTLEIQRTEQGDSAMYLCASSLDWTSGYTDTQYFGPGTRLTVL.

This clonotype came up many times. The chain is built from TRBV15 and TRBJ2-7; D perhaps matches TRBD1 (5 bases). Between the trimmed V and J ends, which lost 5 bases and 0 bases, there was a span of 8 bases. CDR3 length equals 13 residues. Germline V lookup: CDR1 LNHNV, CDR2 YYDKDF (reference sequence). The CDR3 sequence: CATSFTGSYEQYF. The CDR3 DNA reads as TGTGCCACCAGCTTCACAGGCTCCTACGAGCAGTACTTC. Together with reference TRBV15 and TRBJ2-7, the CDR3 gives the full variable domain: DAMVIQNPRYQVTQFGKPVTLSCSQTLNHNVMYWYQQKSSQAPKLLFHYYDKDFNNEADTPDNFQSRRPNTSFCFLDIRSPGLGDTAMYLCATSFTGSYEQYFGPGTRLTVT.